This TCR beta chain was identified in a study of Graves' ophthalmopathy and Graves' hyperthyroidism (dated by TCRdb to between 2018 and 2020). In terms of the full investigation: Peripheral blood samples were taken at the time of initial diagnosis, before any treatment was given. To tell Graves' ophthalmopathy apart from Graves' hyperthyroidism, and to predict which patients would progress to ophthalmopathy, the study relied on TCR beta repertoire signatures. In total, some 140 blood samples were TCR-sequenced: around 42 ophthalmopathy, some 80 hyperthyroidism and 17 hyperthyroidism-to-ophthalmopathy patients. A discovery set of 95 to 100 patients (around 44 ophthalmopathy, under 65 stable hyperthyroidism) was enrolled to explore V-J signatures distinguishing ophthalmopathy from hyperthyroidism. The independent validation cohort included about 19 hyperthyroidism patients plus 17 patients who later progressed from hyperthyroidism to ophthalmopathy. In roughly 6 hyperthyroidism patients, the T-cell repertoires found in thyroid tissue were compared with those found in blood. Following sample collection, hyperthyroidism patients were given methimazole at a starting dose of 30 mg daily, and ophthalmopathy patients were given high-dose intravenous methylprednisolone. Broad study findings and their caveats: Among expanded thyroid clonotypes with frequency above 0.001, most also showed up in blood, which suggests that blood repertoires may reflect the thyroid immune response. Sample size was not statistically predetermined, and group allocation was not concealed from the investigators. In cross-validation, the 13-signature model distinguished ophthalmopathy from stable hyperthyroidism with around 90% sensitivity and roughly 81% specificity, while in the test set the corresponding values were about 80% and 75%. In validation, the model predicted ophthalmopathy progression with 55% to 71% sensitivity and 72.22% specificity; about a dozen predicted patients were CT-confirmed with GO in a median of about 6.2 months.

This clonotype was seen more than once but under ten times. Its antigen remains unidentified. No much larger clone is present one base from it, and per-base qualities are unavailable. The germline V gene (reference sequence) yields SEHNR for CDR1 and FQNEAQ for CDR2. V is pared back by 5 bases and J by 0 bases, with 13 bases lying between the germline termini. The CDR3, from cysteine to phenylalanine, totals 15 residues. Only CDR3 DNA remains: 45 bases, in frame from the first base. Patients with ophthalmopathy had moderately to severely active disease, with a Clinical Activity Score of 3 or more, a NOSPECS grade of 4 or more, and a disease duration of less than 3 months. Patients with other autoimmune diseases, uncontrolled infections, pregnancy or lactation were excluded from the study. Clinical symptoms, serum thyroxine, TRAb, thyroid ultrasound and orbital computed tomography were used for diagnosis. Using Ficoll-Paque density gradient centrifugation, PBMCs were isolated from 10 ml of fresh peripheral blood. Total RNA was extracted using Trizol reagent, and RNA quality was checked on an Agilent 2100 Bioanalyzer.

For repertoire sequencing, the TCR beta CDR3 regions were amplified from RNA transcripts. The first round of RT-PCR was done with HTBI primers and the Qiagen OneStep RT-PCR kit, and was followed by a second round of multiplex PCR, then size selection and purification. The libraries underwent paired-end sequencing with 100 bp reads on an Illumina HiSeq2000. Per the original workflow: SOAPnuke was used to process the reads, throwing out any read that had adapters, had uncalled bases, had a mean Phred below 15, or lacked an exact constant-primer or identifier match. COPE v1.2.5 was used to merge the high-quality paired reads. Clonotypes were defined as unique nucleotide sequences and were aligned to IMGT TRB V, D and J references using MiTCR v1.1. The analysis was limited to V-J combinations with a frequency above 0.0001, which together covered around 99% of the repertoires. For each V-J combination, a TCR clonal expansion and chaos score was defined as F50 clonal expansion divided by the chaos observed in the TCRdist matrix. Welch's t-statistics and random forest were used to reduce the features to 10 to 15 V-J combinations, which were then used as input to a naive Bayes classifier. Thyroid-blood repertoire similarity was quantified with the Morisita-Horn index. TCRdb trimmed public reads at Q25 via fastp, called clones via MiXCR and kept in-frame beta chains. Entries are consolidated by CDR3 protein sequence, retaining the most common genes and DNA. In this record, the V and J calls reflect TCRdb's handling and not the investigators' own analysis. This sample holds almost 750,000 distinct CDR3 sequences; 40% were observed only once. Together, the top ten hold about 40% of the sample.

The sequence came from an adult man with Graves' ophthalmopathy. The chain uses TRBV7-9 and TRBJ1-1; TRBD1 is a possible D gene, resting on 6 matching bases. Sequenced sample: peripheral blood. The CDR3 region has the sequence CASSRERDMNTEAFF. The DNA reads TGTGCCAGCAGCCGAGAGCGGGACATGAACACTGAAGCTTTCTTT.